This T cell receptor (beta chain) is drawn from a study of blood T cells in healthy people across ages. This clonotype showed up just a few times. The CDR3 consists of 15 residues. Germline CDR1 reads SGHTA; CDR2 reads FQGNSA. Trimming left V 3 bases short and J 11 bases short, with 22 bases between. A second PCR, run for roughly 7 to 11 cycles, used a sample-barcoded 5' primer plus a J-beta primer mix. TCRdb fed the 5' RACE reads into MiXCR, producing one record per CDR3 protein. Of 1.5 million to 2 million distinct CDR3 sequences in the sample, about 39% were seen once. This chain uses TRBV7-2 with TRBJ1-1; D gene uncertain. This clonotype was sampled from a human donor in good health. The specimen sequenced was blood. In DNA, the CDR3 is TGTGCCAGCAGCTTGATTGAGAGGCCTCTCCATAAGGCTTTCTTT. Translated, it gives CASSLIERPLHKAFF.